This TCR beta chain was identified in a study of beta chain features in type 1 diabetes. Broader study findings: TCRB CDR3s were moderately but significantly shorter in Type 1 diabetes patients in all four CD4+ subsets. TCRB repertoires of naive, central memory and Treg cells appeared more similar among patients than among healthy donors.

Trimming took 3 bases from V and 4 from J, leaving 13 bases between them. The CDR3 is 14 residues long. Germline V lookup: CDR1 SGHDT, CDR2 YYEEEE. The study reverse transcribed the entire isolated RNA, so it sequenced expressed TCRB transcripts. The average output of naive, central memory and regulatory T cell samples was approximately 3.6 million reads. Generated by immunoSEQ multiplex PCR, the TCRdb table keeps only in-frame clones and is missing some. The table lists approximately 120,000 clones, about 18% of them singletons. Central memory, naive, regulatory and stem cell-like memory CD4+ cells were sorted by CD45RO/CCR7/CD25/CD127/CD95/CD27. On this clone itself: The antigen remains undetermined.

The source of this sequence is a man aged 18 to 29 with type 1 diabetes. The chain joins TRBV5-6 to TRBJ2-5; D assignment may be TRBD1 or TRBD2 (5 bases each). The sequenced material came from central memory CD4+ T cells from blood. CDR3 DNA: TGTGCCAGCAGCTCCTCCGGGACCCCAGAGACCCAGTACTTC. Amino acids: CASSSSGTPETQYF. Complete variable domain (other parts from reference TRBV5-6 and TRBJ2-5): DAGVTQSPTHLIKTRGQQVTLRCSPKSGHDTVSWYQQALGQGPQFIFQYYEEEERQRGNFPDRFSGHQFPNYSSELNVNALLLGDSALYLCASSSSGTPETQYFGPGTRLLVL.